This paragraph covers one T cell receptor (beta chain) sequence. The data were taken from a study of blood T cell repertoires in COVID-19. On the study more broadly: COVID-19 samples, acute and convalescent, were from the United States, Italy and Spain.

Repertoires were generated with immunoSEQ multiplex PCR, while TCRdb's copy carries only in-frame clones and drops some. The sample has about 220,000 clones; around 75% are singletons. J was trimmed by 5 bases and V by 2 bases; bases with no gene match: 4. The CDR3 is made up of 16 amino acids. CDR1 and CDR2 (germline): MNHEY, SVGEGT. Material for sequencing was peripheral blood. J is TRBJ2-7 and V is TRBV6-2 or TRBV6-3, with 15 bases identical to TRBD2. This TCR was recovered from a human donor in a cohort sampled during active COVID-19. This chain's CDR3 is CASSYGTSGRYDEQYF. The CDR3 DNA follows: TGTGCCAGCAGTTACGGGACTAGCGGGAGGTACGACGAGCAGTACTTC.